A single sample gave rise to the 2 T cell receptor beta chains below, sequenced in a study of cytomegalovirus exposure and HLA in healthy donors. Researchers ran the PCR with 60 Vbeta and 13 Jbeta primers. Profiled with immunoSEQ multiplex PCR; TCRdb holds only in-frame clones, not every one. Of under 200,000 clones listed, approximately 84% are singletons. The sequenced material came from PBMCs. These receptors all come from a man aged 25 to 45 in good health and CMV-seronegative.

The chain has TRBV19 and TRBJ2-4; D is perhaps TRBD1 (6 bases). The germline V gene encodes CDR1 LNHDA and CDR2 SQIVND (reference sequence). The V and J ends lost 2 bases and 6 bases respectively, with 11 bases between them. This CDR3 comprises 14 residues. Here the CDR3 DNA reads TGTGCCAGTAGTATAACAGGGATCCCAAACATTCAGTACTTC. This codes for CASSITGIPNIQYF. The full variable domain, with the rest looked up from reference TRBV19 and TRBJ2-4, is DGGITQSPKYLFRKEGQNVTLSCEQNLNHDAMYWYRQDPGQGLRLIYYSQIVNDFQKGDIAEGYSVSREKKESFPLTVTSAQKNPTAFYLCASSITGIPNIQYFGAGTRLSVL.

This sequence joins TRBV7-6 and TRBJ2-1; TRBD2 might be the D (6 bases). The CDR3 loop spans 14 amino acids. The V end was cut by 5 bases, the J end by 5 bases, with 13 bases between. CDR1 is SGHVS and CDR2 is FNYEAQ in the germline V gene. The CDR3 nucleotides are TGTGCCAGCAGCCCACGGGGCGGGGACAATGAGCAGTTCTTC. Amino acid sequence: CASSPRGGDNEQFF. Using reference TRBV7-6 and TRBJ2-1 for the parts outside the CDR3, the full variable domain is GAGVSQSPRYKVTKRGQDVALRCDPISGHVSLYWYRQALGQGPEFLTYFNYEAQQDKSGLPNDRFSAERPEGSISTLTIQRTEQRDSAMYRCASSPRGGDNEQFFGPGTRLTVL.